The following is a T cell receptor beta chain sequence with its context. Antigen specificity is unknown. This sample includes further DNA sequences coding for the same CDR3. The data derive from a study of shared clonotypes between healthy human individuals. Study-wide results and caveats: Sequencing depth was expected to influence donor clonotype sharing.

The authors divided CD4+ cells into CD45RA+ naive and CD45RA-negative memory subsets. The CDR3 consists of 11 residues. From germline, CDR1 is SGHRS and CDR2 YFSETQ. Deletions cut 4 bases from V and 5 bases from J, with 4 bases between. The assay was immunoSEQ multiplex PCR, and TCRdb's table has in-frame clones only and misses some. The sample yields about a million clones, less than 85% seen once. This sequence originates from a man younger than 35 in good health. J is TRBJ2-1 and V is TRBV5-1; D remains ambiguous. Sequenced: memory CD4+ T cells sorted from blood. Subset described: CD45RA-negative fraction. The CDR3 nucleotides are TGCGCCAGCAGCCAGAACAATGAGCAGTTCTTC. This encodes CASSQNNEQFF.